This T cell receptor (beta chain) comes out of a study of blood T cell repertoires in COVID-19 (TCRdb year 2020). About the investigation overall: The collaborator samples originated in the United States, Italy and Spain and spanned the acute and convalescent phases of COVID-19. The material from the prospective study consisted of cDNA or gDNA derived from T cells, B-cell-depleted T cells, or PBMCs. Deeply sampled blood TCRbeta repertoires from subjects exposed to, actively infected with, or recovered from COVID-19 were included in the dataset. The repertoires were released in a freely available public database meant as a resource for research on the immune response to SARS-CoV-2. The samples were drawn from two sources: the first 160 participants of the ongoing ImmuneRACE study, and 1,254 subjects contributed by 6 global collaborators. Nearly every sample came with metadata listing a de-identified subject ID, COVID-19 status, age in years and sex. Where available, HLA class I and class II types were obtained from metadata supplied by the sample provider rather than from assay-based typing.

The collaborating institutions used their own protocols to collect whole blood in K2EDTA tubes. Collaborator samples were shipped for TCRbeta analysis as frozen whole blood, isolated PBMCs, or DNA extracted from either sample type. TCRbeta CDR3 regions were amplified from genomic DNA using the immunoSEQ Assay, a bias-controlled multiplex PCR. As for the authors' bioinformatics: Within the assay, amplification of reference gene primers was used to estimate how many nucleated cells each sample contained. Sequence reads were collapsed and filtered to measure the absolute abundance of every unique TCRbeta CDR3 rearrangement. For each sample, productive Simpson clonality was calculated as the square root of Simpson's diversity index across productive rearrangements. The clones in this table, taken by TCRdb from immuneACCESS, are in-frame only. Not every clone is retained; where verified, under half of the shortfall comes from an unresolved V gene, and the cause of the rest is unknown. V, J and clone size are those of that table, while D and trimming were read from the DNA. The sample table holds some 530,000 clones, of which 70% to 90% were seen once. The top ten clones comprise 3% to 4% of the sample.

This clone appeared a few times. Which antigen it targets is not known. No much larger clonotype is one base removed from it; base qualities were not supplied. V drops 6 bases and J drops 0 bases, leaving 12 bases in between. Inclusive of the bounding cysteine and phenylalanine, the CDR3 is 15 residues long. Only the CDR3 portion is preserved as DNA: 45 bases, with reading frame beginning at the first base. The germline V gene encodes CDR1 MNHNY and CDR2 SVGAGI (reference sequence). What the study reported, not specific to this receptor: Clinical and demographic metadata were provided uncurated, with the amount varying by source and participant.

Recombination connected TRBV6-6 to TRBJ1-5; the best D guess is TRBD1, with 5 bases matching. The sample was peripheral blood. This clonotype was obtained from a human donor in a cohort sampled during active COVID-19. The nucleotide sequence is TGTGCCAGCAGCCCCGGGACTGCTAGCAATCAGCCCCAGCATTTT. This yields the protein CASSPGTASNQPQHF.